What follows are 21 T cell receptor beta chains derived from one specimen sequenced in a study of blood T cell repertoires in COVID-19. Only in-frame clones appear in the TCRdb table, and some are missing; sequencing was by immunoSEQ multiplex PCR. The data contain about 270,000 clones, 65% to 90% of them singletons. The sample consisted of PBMCs or T cells enriched from blood (not recorded which). These receptors were collected from a man between 18 and 29 years old who had recovered from COVID-19.

The V and J genes are TRBV2 and TRBJ1-1; D may be TRBD1 (6 bases). V gave up 5 bases and J gave up 1 base, with 11 bases separating them. This CDR3 is built from 14 residues. From germline, CDR1 is SNHLY and CDR2 FYNNEI. The CDR3 region is CASSREQGNTEAFF. CDR3 sequence (DNA): TGTGCCAGCAGTAGGGAACAGGGGAACACTGAAGCTTTCTTT. Filled out from reference TRBV2 and TRBJ1-1, the complete variable domain reads EPEVTQTPSHQVTQMGQEVILRCVPISNHLYFYWYRQILGQKVEFLVSFYNNEISEKSEIFDDQFSVERPDGSNFTLKIRSTKLEDSAMYFCASSREQGNTEAFFGQGTRLTVV.

This clone was recorded a few times. V is TRBV28 and J is TRBJ2-1; 10 nucleotides match TRBD2. J was trimmed by 8 bases and V by 5 bases; bases with no gene match: 9. Germline V lookup: CDR1 MDHEN, CDR2 SYDVKM. CDR3 length: 15 amino acids. The CDR3 nucleotides read TGTGCCAGCAGTCCCCTAGCGGGAGTAGGAGATGAGCAGTTCTTC. This encodes CASSPLAGVGDEQFF.

This chain links TRBV28 with TRBJ2-1; 14 positions match TRBD2. V was clipped by 6 bases and J by 8 bases; unmatched bases: 6. CDR1 is MDHEN, CDR2 SYDVKM, per germline. The CDR3 has 15 amino acids. The CDR3 sequence is CASRRPGLAGDEQFF. The CDR3 region has the DNA TGTGCCAGCAGGAGACCGGGACTAGCGGGAGATGAGCAGTTCTTC.

The rearrangement uses TRBV27 and TRBJ1-1; maybe TRBD1 (6 bases). This CDR3 spans 15 amino acids. Trimming removed 7 bases at V and 1 base at J, with 16 bases between. Per the germline V gene, CDR1 is MNHEY and CDR2 is SMNVEV (reference sequence). For the CDR3, the DNA is TGTGCCAGCATCCAGCGAGGGGGACAGAACACTGAAGCTTTCTTT. Amino acid sequence: CASIQRGGQNTEAFF.

A few counts support this clone. CDR3 region: CASSSKLRGQEYNEQFF. In DNA, the CDR3 is TGTGCCAGCAGCTCAAAGCTACGGGGACAGGAGTACAATGAGCAGTTCTTC. The chain recombines TRBV7-9 with TRBJ2-1, with 8 positions matching TRBD1. Germline V lookup: CDR1 SEHNR, CDR2 FQNEAQ (reference sequence). The junction had 12 bases not matched to a gene; V was cut back by 4 bases and J by 4 bases. The CDR3 is made up of 17 amino acids.

The chain has TRBV3-1 (or the pseudogene TRBV3-2) and TRBJ2-7; 8 bases map to TRBD2. J was trimmed by 3 bases and V by 5 bases; bases with no gene match: 9. Germline V CDR1 and CDR2: LGHDT, YNNKEL (reference sequence). This CDR3 spans 15 amino acids. Here the CDR3 DNA reads TGTGCCAGCAGCGCGCCGGGACTAGGGGTCTACGAGCAGTACTTC. It codes for CASSAPGLGVYEQYF.

V usage is TRBV6-5 and J usage is TRBJ2-5; TRBD1 aligns across 9 bases. The CDR3 is 13 residues long. V lost 11 bases and J lost 5; bases outside the gene matches: 9. Germline lookup yields CDR1 MNHEY and CDR2 SVGAGI. The CDR3 nucleotides are TGTGCCGGAGAGACAGGGGGTGGCGAGACCCAGTACTTC. Translation: CAGETGGGETQYF.

This clone was recorded a few times. The chain employs TRBV5-6 and TRBJ1-5; possible D gene TRBD1, 5 bases. This CDR3 has 17 residues. V lost 2 bases and J lost 0, with 15 bases in between. Germline V gene data show CDR1 as SGHDT and CDR2 as YYEEEE. As DNA, the CDR3 is TGTGCCAGCAGCTTCTCTACCCGACAGTATAGCAATCAGCCCCAGCATTTT. It specifies CASSFSTRQYSNQPQHF.

This rearrangement joins TRBV5-1 to TRBJ2-5; 15 bases align to TRBD2. The CDR3 totals 18 residues. V lost 0 bases to trimming and J lost 4 bases; unmatched junction nucleotides: 7. CDR1 SGHRS and CDR2 YFSETQ come from the germline V gene. The CDR3 DNA is TGCGCCAGCAGCTTGGTCGGACTAGCGGGAGGGGTGGGAGAGACCCAGTACTTC. It specifies CASSLVGLAGGVGETQYF. The full variable domain, rest sourced from reference TRBV5-1 and TRBJ2-5, is KAGVTQTPRYLIKTRGQQVTLSCSPISGHRSVSWYQQTPGQGLQFLFEYFSETQRNKGNFPGRFSGRQFSNSRSEMNVSTLELGDSALYLCASSLVGLAGGVGETQYFGPGTRLLVL.

J is TRBJ2-3 and V is TRBV11-3, with D possibly matching TRBD1 (6 bases). The CDR3 has 15 amino acids. Germline V gene data show CDR1 as SGHNT and CDR2 as YENEEA. V was trimmed by 8 bases and J by 1 base, leaving 16 bases between them. This CDR3 is CASSGGGAGTDTQYF. The CDR3, as DNA: TGTGCCAGCTCCGGTGGGGGCGCGGGCACAGATACGCAGTATTTT.

The gene calls are TRBV7-2 and TRBJ2-7, with 15 nucleotides matching TRBD2. J gave up 6 bases and V 6 bases, and 6 bases lay outside the gene matches. This CDR3 has 15 amino acids. The germline V gene encodes CDR1 SGHTA and CDR2 FQGNSA. CDR3 amino acids: CASRWTSGRGGEQYF. The CDR3 DNA reads TGTGCCAGCAGGTGGACTAGCGGGAGGGGGGGCGAGCAGTACTTC. Combining the CDR3 with reference TRBV7-2 and TRBJ2-7 gives the whole variable domain GAGVSQSPSNKVTEKGKDVELRCDPISGHTALYWYRQSLGQGLEFLIYFQGNSAPDKSGLPSDRFSAERTGGSVSTLTIQRTQQEDSAVYLCASRWTSGRGGEQYFGPGTRLTVT.

V is TRBV5-4 and J is TRBJ2-1, with D tentatively TRBD1 (6 bases). V gave up 0 bases and J gave up 5 bases, with 9 bases separating them. The CDR3 has 14 residues. Per the germline V gene, CDR1 is SGHNT and CDR2 is YYREEE (reference sequence). The CDR3 here is CASSLDPGDNEQFF. CDR3 sequence (DNA): TGTGCCAGCAGCTTGGATCCAGGGGACAATGAGCAGTTCTTC.

V is TRBV10-2 and J is TRBJ2-2; 8 bases agree with TRBD1. Germline CDR1 and CDR2: WSHSY and SAAADI. This CDR3 spans 15 amino acids. Losses at the gene ends were 5 bases for V and 6 bases for J; bases not matched to a gene: 8. For the CDR3, the DNA is TGCGCCAGCAGTCTGACAGGGGCTTCCGCCGGGGAGCTGTTTTTT. It specifies CASSLTGASAGELFF.

The rearrangement uses TRBV3-1 (or the pseudogene TRBV3-2) and TRBJ2-7; D is ambiguous. V shed 0 bases and J shed 0 bases, with 9 bases lying between them. Per germline, CDR1 LGHDT and CDR2 YNNKEL (reference sequence). CDR3 size: 15 residues. CDR3 sequence: CASSQDPDSSYEQYF. CDR3 coding DNA: TGTGCCAGCAGCCAAGATCCAGACTCCTCCTACGAGCAGTACTTC.

The chain combines TRBV7-2 with TRBJ1-1; the D is unclear. Trimming took off 3 bases at V and 1 base at J, with 9 bases between the two ends. The CDR3 loop spans 14 amino acids. Germline CDR1 and CDR2: SGHTA and FQGNSA. The chain's CDR3 is CASSFRRANTEAFF. In DNA form, the CDR3 reads TGTGCCAGCAGCTTTAGGAGGGCGAACACTGAAGCTTTCTTT.

This clone has only one observation. The chain employs TRBV28 and TRBJ2-2, with 8 bases that match TRBD1. Germline-derived CDR1 and CDR2 are MDHEN and SYDVKM. V shed 4 bases, J shed 4 bases, and the junction held 5 bases outside the gene matches. The CDR3 runs 15 residues. The DNA of the CDR3 is TGTGCCAGCAGTTATGGACAGGGTGTCACCGGGGAGCTGTTTTTT. Translated, it gives CASSYGQGVTGELFF.

The CDR3 loop reads CASSTDQPQHF. The CDR3 region has the DNA TGTGCCAGCTCTACGGATCAGCCCCAGCATTTT. This chain links TRBV28 with TRBJ1-5; D unresolved. The CDR3 covers 11 residues. V was clipped by 8 bases and J by 5 bases, with 7 bases between them. The germline V gene encodes CDR1 MDHEN and CDR2 SYDVKM.

The chain employs TRBV7-2 and TRBJ2-3; a weak D match, TRBD2 (6 bases). CDR1 SGHTA and CDR2 FQGNSA come from the germline V gene. V gave up 3 bases and J gave up 0 bases, with 7 bases separating them. The CDR3 contains 14 residues. The CDR3 protein is CASSFRGSTDTQYF. The CDR3 DNA reads TGTGCCAGCAGCTTCCGGGGGAGCACAGATACGCAGTATTTT.

The chain carries TRBV23-1 and TRBJ1-4, with a possible D match to TRBD1 (5 bases). TRBV23-1 has ORF status, its function being uncertain. This CDR3 comprises 12 residues. The V and J ends lost 6 bases and 3 bases respectively, with 5 bases between them. The CDR3 DNA reads TGCGCCAGCAGGACAGCTAATGAAAAACTGTTTTTT. As protein: CASRTANEKLFF.

The J gene is TRBJ2-1, the V gene TRBV27, with D perhaps matching TRBD1 (6 bases). The CDR3 covers 13 residues. CDR1 and CDR2 (germline): MNHEY, SMNVEV (reference sequence). V was clipped by 2 bases and J by 4 bases, with 6 bases between them. CDR3 in DNA: TGTGCCAGCAGTTTAGGACAGTACAATGAGCAGTTCTTC. It specifies CASSLGQYNEQFF.

The chain links TRBV5-1 to TRBJ2-3; TRBD2 matches at 14 bases. The CDR3 loop spans 15 amino acids. Trimming took 7 bases from V and 4 from J; bases not matched to a gene: 5. Germline values: CDR1 SGHRS, CDR2 YFSETQ. DNA of the CDR3: TGCGCCAGCGCCTGGACTAGCGGGGGGTCAGATACGCAGTATTTT. As protein: CASAWTSGGSDTQYF. Drawing the rest from reference TRBV5-1 and TRBJ2-3, the complete variable domain is KAGVTQTPRYLIKTRGQQVTLSCSPISGHRSVSWYQQTPGQGLQFLFEYFSETQRNKGNFPGRFSGRQFSNSRSEMNVSTLELGDSALYLCASAWTSGGSDTQYFGPGTRLTVL.